The source of this T cell receptor (beta chain) is a study of T cell responses to AZD1222 COVID-19 vaccine. General study findings and limits: Baseline serostatus was positive in only six AZD1222 recipients.

Clones were read by immunoSEQ multiplex PCR, and TCRdb kept only the in-frame ones, dropping some. The repertoire holds roughly 80,000 clones, with 88% as singletons. Details on this clone: What it binds is unknown.

Losses at the gene ends were 4 bases for V and 0 bases for J; bases not matched to a gene: 8. This CDR3 comprises 17 residues. Germline CDR1 and CDR2: LGHNA and YSLEER. The sample here was peripheral blood, taken on day 0 of MenACWY control vaccination. This clonotype originated in an adult in good health. This chain uses TRBV4-3 with TRBJ2-4, with 8 bases lining up with TRBD1. This CDR3 is CASSPRTGRLAKNIQYF. The CDR3 nucleotides are TGCGCCAGCAGCCCGCGGACAGGGCGATTAGCCAAAAACATTCAGTACTTC.